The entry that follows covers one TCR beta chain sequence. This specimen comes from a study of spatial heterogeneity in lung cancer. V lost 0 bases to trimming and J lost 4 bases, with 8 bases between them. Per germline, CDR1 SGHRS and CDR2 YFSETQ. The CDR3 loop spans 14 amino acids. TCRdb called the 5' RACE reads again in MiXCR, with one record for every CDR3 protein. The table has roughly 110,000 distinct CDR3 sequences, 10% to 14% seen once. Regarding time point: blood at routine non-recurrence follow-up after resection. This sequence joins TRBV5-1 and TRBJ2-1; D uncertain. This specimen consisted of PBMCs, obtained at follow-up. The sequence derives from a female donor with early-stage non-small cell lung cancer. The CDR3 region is CASSLEQIYNEQFF. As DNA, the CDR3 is TGCGCCAGCAGCTTGGAACAAATTTACAATGAGCAGTTCTTC.